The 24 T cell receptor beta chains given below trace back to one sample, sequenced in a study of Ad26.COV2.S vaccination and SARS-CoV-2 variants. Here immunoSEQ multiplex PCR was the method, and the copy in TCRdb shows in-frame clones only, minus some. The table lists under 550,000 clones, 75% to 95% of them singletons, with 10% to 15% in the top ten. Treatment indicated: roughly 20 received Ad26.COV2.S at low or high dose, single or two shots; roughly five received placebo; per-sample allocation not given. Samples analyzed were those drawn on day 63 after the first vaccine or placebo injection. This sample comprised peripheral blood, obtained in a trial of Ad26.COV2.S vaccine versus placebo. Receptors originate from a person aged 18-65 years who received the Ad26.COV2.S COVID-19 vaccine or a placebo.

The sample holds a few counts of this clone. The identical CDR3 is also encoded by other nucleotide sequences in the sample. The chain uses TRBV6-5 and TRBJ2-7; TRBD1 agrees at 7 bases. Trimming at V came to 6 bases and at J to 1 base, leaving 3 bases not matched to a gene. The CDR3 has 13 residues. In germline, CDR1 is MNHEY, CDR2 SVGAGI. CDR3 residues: CASRPGQSYEQYF. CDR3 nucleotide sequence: TGTGCCAGCAGACCGGGACAGTCCTACGAGCAGTACTTC.

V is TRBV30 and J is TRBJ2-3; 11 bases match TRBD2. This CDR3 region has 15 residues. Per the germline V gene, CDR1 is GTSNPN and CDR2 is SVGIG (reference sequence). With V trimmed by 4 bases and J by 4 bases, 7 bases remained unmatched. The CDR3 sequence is CAWNRVAGGSDTQYF. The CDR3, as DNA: TGTGCCTGGAACCGGGTAGCGGGAGGGTCAGATACGCAGTATTTT.

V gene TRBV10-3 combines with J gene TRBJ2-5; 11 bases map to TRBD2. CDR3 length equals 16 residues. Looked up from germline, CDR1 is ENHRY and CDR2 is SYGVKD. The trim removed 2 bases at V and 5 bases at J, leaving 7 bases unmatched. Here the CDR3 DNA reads TGTGCCATCAGTGAGACTAGCGGGAGATCCGATGAGACCCAGTACTTC. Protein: CAISETSGRSDETQYF.

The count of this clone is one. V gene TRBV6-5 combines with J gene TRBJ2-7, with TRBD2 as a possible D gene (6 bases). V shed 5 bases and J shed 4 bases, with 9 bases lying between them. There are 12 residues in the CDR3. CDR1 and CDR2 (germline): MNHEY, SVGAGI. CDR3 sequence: CASSPGGYEQYF. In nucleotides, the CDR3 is TGTGCCAGCAGTCCCGGGGGATACGAGCAGTACTTC.

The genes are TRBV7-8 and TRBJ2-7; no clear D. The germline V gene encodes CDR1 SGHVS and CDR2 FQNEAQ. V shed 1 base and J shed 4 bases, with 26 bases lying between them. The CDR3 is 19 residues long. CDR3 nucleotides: TGTGCCAGCAGCTTAGTGGGGTCCAAGGACGGCCCCACCATTTACGAGCAGTACTTC. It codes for CASSLVGSKDGPTIYEQYF.

The CDR3 loop is CASSQFILAGERDTQYF. The CDR3 DNA is TGCGCCAGCAGCCAATTTATTCTAGCGGGAGAGAGAGATACGCAGTATTTT. The rearrangement links TRBV4-3 to TRBJ2-3; 10 positions match TRBD2. This CDR3 spans 17 amino acids. Germline V gene lookup returns CDR1 LGHNA and CDR2 YSLEER. V lost 2 bases to trimming and J lost 5 bases; unmatched junction nucleotides: 10.

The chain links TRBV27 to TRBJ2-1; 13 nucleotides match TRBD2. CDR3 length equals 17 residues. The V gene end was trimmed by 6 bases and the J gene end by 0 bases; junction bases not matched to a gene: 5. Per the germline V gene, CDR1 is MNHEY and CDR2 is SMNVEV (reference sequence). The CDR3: CASRRGLAGDSYNEQFF. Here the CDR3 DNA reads TGTGCCAGCAGACGAGGACTAGCGGGAGACTCCTACAATGAGCAGTTCTTC.

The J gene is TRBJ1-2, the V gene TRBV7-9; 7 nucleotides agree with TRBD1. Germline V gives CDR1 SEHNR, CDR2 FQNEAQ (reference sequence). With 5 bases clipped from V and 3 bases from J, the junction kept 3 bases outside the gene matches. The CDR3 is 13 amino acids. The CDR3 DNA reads TGTGCCAGCAGCCAAACAGGGGACTATGGCTACACCTTC. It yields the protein CASSQTGDYGYTF.

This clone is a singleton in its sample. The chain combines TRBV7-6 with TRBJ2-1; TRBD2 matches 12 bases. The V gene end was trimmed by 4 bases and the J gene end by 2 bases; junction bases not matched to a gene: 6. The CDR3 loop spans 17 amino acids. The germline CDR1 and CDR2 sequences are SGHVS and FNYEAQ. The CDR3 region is CASSSGLAGTTYNEQFF. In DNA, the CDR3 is TGTGCCAGCAGCTCAGGACTAGCGGGAACTACCTACAATGAGCAGTTCTTC.

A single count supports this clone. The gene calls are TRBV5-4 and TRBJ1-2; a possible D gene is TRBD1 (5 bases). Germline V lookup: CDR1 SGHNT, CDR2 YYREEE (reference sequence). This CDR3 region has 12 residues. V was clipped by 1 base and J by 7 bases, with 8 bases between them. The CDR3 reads CASSLWGGGYTF. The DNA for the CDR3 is TGTGCCAGCAGCTTGTGGGGCGGTGGCTACACCTTC.

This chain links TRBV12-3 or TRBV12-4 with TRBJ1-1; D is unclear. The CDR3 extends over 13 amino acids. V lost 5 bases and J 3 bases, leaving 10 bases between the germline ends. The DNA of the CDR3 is TGTGCCAGCAGTCCAGGTCCGGACACTGAAGCTTTCTTT. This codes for CASSPGPDTEAFF.

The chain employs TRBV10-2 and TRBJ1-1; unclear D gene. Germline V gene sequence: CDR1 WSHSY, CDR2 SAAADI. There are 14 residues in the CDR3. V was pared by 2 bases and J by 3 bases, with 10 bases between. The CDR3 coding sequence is TGCGCCAGCAGTGAGAGGGAGGGCGACACTGAAGCTTTCTTT. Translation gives CASSEREGDTEAFF.

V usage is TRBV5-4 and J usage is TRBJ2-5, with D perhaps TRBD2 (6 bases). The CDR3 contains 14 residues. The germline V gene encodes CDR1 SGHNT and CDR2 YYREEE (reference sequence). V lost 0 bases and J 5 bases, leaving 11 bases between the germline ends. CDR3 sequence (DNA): TGTGCCAGCAGCTTGGTTACGGGGGAGGAGACCCAGTACTTC. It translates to CASSLVTGEETQYF.

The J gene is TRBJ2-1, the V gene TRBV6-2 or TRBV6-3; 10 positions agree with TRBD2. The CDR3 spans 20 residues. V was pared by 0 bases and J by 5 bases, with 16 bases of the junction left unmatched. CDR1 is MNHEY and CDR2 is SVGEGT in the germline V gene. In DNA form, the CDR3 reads TGTGCCAGCAGTTACTCGTCATCAGCGGGAGGGCCGGGTTTCGACAATGAGCAGTTCTTC. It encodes CASSYSSSAGGPGFDNEQFF.

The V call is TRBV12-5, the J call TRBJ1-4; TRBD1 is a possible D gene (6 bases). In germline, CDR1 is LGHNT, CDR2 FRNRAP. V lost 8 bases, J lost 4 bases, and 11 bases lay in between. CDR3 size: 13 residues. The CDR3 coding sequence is TGTGCTAGTACCACAGGGATTAATGAAAAACTGTTTTTT. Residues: CASTTGINEKLFF.

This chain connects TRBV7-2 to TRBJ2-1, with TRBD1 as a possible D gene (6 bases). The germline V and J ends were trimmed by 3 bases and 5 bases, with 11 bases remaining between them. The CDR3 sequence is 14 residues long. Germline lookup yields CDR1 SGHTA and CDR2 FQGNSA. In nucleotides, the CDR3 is TGTGCCAGCAGCTTGCAGGGGCTAGACAATGAGCAGTTCTTC. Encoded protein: CASSLQGLDNEQFF.

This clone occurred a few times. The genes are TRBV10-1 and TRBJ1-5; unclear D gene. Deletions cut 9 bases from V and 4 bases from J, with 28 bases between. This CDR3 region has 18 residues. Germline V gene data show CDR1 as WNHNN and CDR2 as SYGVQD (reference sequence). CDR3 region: CASESSKGARQCNQPQHF. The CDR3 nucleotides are TGCGCCAGTGAATCTTCCAAGGGAGCAAGGCAATGTAATCAGCCCCAGCATTTT.

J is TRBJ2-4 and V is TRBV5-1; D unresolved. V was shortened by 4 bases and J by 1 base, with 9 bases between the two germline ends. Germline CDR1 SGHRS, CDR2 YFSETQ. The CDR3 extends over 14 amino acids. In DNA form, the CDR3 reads TGCGCCAGCAGCCTCGACACTGCCAAAAACATTCAGTACTTC. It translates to CASSLDTAKNIQYF.

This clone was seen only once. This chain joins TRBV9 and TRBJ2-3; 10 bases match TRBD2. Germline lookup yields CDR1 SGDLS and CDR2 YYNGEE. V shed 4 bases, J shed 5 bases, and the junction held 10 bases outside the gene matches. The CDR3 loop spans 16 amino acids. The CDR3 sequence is CASSPPASGRGDTQYF. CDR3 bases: TGTGCCAGCAGCCCGCCGGCTAGCGGGAGAGGAGATACGCAGTATTTT. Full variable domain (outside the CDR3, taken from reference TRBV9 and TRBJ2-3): DSGVTQTPKHLITATGQRVTLRCSPRSGDLSVYWYQQSLDQGLQFLIQYYNGEERAKGNILERFSAQQFPDLHSELNLSSLELGDSALYFCASSPPASGRGDTQYFGPGTRLTVL.

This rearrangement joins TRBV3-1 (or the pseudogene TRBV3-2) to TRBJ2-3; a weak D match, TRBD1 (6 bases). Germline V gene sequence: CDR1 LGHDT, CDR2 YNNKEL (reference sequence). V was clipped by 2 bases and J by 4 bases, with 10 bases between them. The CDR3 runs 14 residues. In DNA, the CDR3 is TGTGCCAGCAGCCAAAACAGGGTGGCAGATACGCAGTATTTT. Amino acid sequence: CASSQNRVADTQYF.

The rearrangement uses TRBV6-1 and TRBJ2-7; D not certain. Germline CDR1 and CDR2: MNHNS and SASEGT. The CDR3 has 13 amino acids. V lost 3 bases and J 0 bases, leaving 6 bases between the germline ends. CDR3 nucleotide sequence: TGTGCCAGCAGTGACGCCTTCTCCTACGAGCAGTACTTC. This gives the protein CASSDAFSYEQYF.

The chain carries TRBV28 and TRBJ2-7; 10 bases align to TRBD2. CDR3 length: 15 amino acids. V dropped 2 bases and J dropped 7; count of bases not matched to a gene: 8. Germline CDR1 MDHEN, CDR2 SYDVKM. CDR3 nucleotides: TGTGCCAGCAGTTTAGCGGCTAGCGGGGGAGAAGAGCAGTACTTC. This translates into CASSLAASGGEEQYF.

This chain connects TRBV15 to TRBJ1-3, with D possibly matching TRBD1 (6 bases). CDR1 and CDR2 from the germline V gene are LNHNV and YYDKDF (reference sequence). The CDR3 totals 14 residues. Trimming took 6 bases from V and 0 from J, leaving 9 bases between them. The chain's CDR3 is CATSQDSSGNTIYF. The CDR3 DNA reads TGTGCCACCAGTCAGGACAGCTCTGGAAACACCATATATTTT.

The CDR3 DNA is TGTGCCAGCAGTAGGGGACTAGCGGGAGAGACGCTTACAATGGATGAGCAGTTCTTC. This encodes CASSRGLAGETLTMDEQFF. The V and J genes are TRBV27 and TRBJ2-1, with 14 bases identical to TRBD2. CDR1 and CDR2 (germline): MNHEY, SMNVEV (reference sequence). The J segment lost 8 bases and the V segment lost 5 bases, leaving 17 bases of the junction unmatched. CDR3 length equals 19 residues.